Listed below are T cell receptor beta chains from one sample, sequenced in a study of blood T cell repertoires in COVID-19. The method was immunoSEQ multiplex PCR; TCRdb's version includes in-frame clones alone and lacks a portion of them. The sample has approximately 280,000 clones, 85% to 90% seen once; the top ten hold roughly 5%. Sequences were obtained from peripheral blood. These TCRs come from a man aged 35-49 years with acute or convalescent COVID-19. The CDR3 runs from the conserved cysteine through the conserved F or W. D genes are given only for firm matches. Clone size is given for some rows only: seen once, a few or many times, or a class if the clone is expanded.

cdr3_nt cdr3_aa clone_size j_call d_call v_call
TGTGCCTGGAGTGTGGGGACAGGCAGTCAGCCCCAGCATTTT CAWSVGTGSQPQHF NA TRBJ1-5 TRBD1 TRBV30
TGCGCCAGCAGCTTGGGGGCCTTCTACGAGCAGTACTTC CASSLGAFYEQYF NA TRBJ2-7 NA TRBV5-1
TGTGCCAGCAGGGGGGGAACATACAATGAGCAGTTCTTC CASRGGTYNEQFF NA TRBJ2-1 NA TRBV12-3/TRBV12-4
TGCGCCAGCAGTGAAGGTGATGGCGGGGGGATGAACACCGGGGAGCTGTTTTTT CASSEGDGGGMNTGELFF NA TRBJ2-2 TRBD2 TRBV10-2
TGTGCCAGCAGTTACCTACCACGCGACTATGGCTACACCTTC CASSYLPRDYGYTF NA TRBJ1-2 NA TRBV6-6
TGTGCCAGCAACCAAGAAATAGCTGTTACCGGGGAGCTGTTTTTT CASNQEIAVTGELFF NA TRBJ2-2 NA TRBV5-8
TGTGCCAGCAGCATACTACAGGGTCAGCCCCAGCATTTT CASSILQGQPQHF NA TRBJ1-5 NA TRBV7-2
TGCGCCAGCAGCTTGGCCGGGAGTTCCTACGAGCAGTACTTC CASSLAGSSYEQYF NA TRBJ2-7 NA TRBV5-1
TGTGCCAGCAGCTTGTGGGGAGAAGAAAAACTGTTTTTT CASSLWGEEKLFF NA TRBJ1-4 NA TRBV5-8
TGTGCCAGCTCACCTGGAGGGCAGGGGGCTGAAGCTTTCTTT CASSPGGQGAEAFF NA TRBJ1-1 TRBD1 TRBV18
TGTGCCAGCAGTTTCGCGAGACACCTCGCCTACGAGCAGTACTTC CASSFARHLAYEQYF NA TRBJ2-7 NA TRBV27
TGTGCCAGCACCTCCGGGGGGTCGAGTGAGCAGTTCTTC CASTSGGSSEQFF NA TRBJ2-1 TRBD2 TRBV6-5
TGTGCCAGCAGTGACCAGACGCAGTATTTT CASSDQTQYF once TRBJ2-3 NA TRBV25-1
TGTGCCAGCAGTGAAGGCCACCTCAGAGGCTACACCTTC CASSEGHLRGYTF few TRBJ1-2 NA TRBV6-1
TGTGCCAGCAGTGAGTGGCAGTGGTACGAGCAGTACTTC CASSEWQWYEQYF NA TRBJ2-7 NA TRBV2
TGTGCCAGCAGTGGAACAGCAGGCATTGGTGAAAAACTGTTTTTT CASSGTAGIGEKLFF NA TRBJ1-4 NA TRBV2
TGTGCCAGCAGCCAAATGGTGAGCTCCTACGAGCAGTACTTC CASSQMVSSYEQYF NA TRBJ2-7 NA TRBV3-1/TRBV3-2
TGTGCCAGTTCCCCGGGTAGCGGGGGGCAGGTTGAGCAGTTCTTC CASSPGSGGQVEQFF once TRBJ2-1 TRBD2 TRBV3-1/TRBV3-2
TGTGCCAGCAGCCCCTCCTCCAGGGAAGGCAATGAGCAGTTCTTC CASSPSSREGNEQFF NA TRBJ2-1 NA TRBV3-1/TRBV3-2
TGTGCCAGCAGCCTTTTGGGGATTCAGGGGGACTTGAATGGCTACACCTTC CASSLLGIQGDLNGYTF NA TRBJ1-2 TRBD1 TRBV4-2
TGCGCCAGCAGCCAAGGCAAGGGGGCGATGAACACTGAAGCTTTCTTT CASSQGKGAMNTEAFF NA TRBJ1-1 TRBD1 TRBV4-1
TGTGCCAGCAGCCAAGGGGCCAGACAGGGACGGGTCACAGATACGCAGTATTTT CASSQGARQGRVTDTQYF NA TRBJ2-3 TRBD1 TRBV14
TGTGCCAGCAGTCCGACAGGGGAAAGGGACTATGGCTACACCTTC CASSPTGERDYGYTF NA TRBJ1-2 TRBD1 TRBV2
TGCGCCAGCACCCGCGGTACTAGCACAGATACGCAGTATTTT CASTRGTSTDTQYF once TRBJ2-3 NA TRBV5-1
TGTGCCAGCAGCTTACGAGGGCATAGCGGGGATTACGAGCAGTACTTC CASSLRGHSGDYEQYF once TRBJ2-7 TRBD2 TRBV7-8
TGTGCCAGCAGCCCGACCAGGGCAAACACTGAAGCTTTCTTT CASSPTRANTEAFF NA TRBJ1-1 NA TRBV9
TGTGCCAGCAGTTTTCTAACAGATACGCAGTATTTT CASSFLTDTQYF NA TRBJ2-3 NA TRBV2
TGTGCCAGCAGTTACGGACAGGGGGACCAGCCCCAGCATTTT CASSYGQGDQPQHF NA TRBJ1-5 TRBD1 TRBV2
TGTGCCAGCAGCTTGTCAGGGACAGGGGGCTACGAGCAGTACTTC CASSLSGTGGYEQYF NA TRBJ2-7 TRBD1 TRBV5-4
TGTGCCAGCAGCCGCCTTGGCAGCGATGAGCAGTTCTTC CASSRLGSDEQFF NA TRBJ2-1 NA TRBV3-1/TRBV3-2
TGTGCCAGCAGCTTTCAGGCCTCGAACACCGGGGAGCTGTTTTTT CASSFQASNTGELFF NA TRBJ2-2 NA TRBV5-4
TGTGCCTGGAGTGTACAGTCAGCCTATGGCTACACCTTC CAWSVQSAYGYTF NA TRBJ1-2 NA TRBV30
TGTGCCAGCCTTCAGGTCACAGGGGGTGAAGCTTTCTTT CASLQVTGGEAFF NA TRBJ1-1 TRBD1 TRBV6-5
TGTGCCAGCAGTTCCCCGACAGGGAAACTATATGGCTACACCTTC CASSSPTGKLYGYTF NA TRBJ1-2 TRBD1 TRBV28
TGTGCCAGCAGCCATACCTACGAGCAGTACTTC CASSHTYEQYF NA TRBJ2-7 NA TRBV4-2
TGTGCCAGCAGCCTTCAGGGGGCCGGCCTGTTTTTT CASSLQGAGLFF NA TRBJ2-2 TRBD1 TRBV12-3/TRBV12-4
TGTGCCAGCCGGACAGGGGATGGCTACACCTTC CASRTGDGYTF NA TRBJ1-2 TRBD1 TRBV19
TGCGCCAGCAGTCAATCTAACCGACAGCCTGGAAACACCATATATTTT CASSQSNRQPGNTIYF NA TRBJ1-3 NA TRBV23-1
TGCGCCAGCAGACGGGGACAGGTGGGGTTTGAAGCTTTCTTT CASRRGQVGFEAFF NA TRBJ1-1 TRBD1 TRBV5-1
TGTGCCAGTAGTACGGGATGGGGCTATGGCTACACCTTC CASSTGWGYGYTF NA TRBJ1-2 NA TRBV19
TGCGCCAGCAGCTTGGCCGGGACAGGGTCTGGTGGCTACACCTTC CASSLAGTGSGGYTF NA TRBJ1-2 TRBD1 TRBV5-1